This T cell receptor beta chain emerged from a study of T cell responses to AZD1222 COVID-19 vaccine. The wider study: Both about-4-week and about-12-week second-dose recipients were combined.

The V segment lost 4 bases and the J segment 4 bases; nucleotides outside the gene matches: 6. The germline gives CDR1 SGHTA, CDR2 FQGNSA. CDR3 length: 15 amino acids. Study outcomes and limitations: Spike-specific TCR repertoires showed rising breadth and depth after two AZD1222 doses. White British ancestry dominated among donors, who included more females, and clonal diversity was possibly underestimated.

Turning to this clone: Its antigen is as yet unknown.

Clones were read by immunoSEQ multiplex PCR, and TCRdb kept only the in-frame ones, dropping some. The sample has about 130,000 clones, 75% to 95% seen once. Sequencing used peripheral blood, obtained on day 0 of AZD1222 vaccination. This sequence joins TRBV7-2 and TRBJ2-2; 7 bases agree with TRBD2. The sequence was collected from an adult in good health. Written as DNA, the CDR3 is TGTGCCAGCAGCTGGAGTAGCGGGTTCACCGGGGAGCTGTTTTTT. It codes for CASSWSSGFTGELFF. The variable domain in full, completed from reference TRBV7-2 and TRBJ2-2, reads GAGVSQSPSNKVTEKGKDVELRCDPISGHTALYWYRQSLGQGLEFLIYFQGNSAPDKSGLPSDRFSAERTGGSVSTLTIQRTQQEDSAVYLCASSWSSGFTGELFFGEGSRLTVL.